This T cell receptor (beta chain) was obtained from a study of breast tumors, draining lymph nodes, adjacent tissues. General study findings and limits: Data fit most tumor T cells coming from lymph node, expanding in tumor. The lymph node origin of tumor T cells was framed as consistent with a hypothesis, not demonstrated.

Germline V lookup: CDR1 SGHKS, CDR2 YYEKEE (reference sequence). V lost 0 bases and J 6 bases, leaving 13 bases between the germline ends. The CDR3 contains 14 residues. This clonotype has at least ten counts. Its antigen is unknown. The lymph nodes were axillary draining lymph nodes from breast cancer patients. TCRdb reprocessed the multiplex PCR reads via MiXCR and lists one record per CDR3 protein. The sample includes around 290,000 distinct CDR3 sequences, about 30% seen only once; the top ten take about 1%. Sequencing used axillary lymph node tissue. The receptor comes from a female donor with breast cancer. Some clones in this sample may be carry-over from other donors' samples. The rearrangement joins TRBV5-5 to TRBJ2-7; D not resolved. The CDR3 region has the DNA TGTGCCAGCAGCTTGGATGTAGGGATCGGCGAGCAGTACTTC. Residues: CASSLDVGIGEQYF. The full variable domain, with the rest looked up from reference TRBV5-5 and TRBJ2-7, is DAGVTQSPTHLIKTRGQQVTLRCSPISGHKSVSWYQQVLGQGPQFIFQYYEKEERGRGNFPDRFSARQFPNYSSELNVNALLLGDSALYLCASSLDVGIGEQYFGPGTRLTVT.